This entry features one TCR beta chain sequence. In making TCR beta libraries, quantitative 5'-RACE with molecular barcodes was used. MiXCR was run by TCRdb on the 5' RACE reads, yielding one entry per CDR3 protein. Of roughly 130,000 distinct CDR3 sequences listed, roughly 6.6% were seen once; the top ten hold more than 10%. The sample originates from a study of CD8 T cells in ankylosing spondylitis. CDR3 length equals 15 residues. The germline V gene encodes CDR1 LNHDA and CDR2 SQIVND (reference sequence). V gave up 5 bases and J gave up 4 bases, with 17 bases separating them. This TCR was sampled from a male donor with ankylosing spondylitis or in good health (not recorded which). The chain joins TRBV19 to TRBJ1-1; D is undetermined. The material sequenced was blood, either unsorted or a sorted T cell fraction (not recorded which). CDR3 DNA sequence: TGTGCCAGTAGTGCTACGATAGCAGGAACCACTGAAGCTTTCTTT. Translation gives CASSATIAGTTEAFF.